The rows below give T cell receptor beta chains drawn from one sample of a study of molecular identifiers for immune sequencing clone quantification. TCRdb used MiXCR to reprocess the PCR reads, holding one entry per CDR3 protein. Here the sample spans over 550,000 distinct CDR3 sequences, approximately 24% being singletons. Sequenced input: naive CD8+ T cells from blood, with Jurkat cell RNA spiked in. All receptors come from a human donor in good health. Some libraries in this study had Jurkat cell RNA spiked in. Each CDR3 is given with its conserved first and last residue. Each record gives: J gene, D gene, V gene, clone size, CDR3 DNA, CDR3 protein. A D gene is named only where the DNA matches it firmly. Some rows mark clone size as missing; the rest say once, few, many or name a class of expanded clone.

j_call: TRBJ1-1
d_call: NA
v_call: TRBV12-3/TRBV12-4
clone_size: many
cdr3_nt: TGTGCCAGCAGCCGAAAGGGCTTGAACACTGAAGCTTTCTTT
cdr3_aa: CASSRKGLNTEAFF

j_call: TRBJ2-7
d_call: TRBD2
v_call: TRBV6-2/TRBV6-3
clone_size: many
cdr3_nt: TGTGCCAGCAGTTACTACGCCGGACTAGCGGGAGCCCAGCAGTACTTC
cdr3_aa: CASSYYAGLAGAQQYF

j_call: TRBJ1-2
d_call: TRBD1
v_call: TRBV19
clone_size: NA
cdr3_nt: TGTGCCAGTATCCCAGGGACAGATTTTAACTATGGCTACACCTTC
cdr3_aa: CASIPGTDFNYGYTF

j_call: TRBJ2-2
d_call: NA
v_call: TRBV19
clone_size: few
cdr3_nt: TGTGCCAGTAAGGCGAGGGAAGTTTATACCGGGGAGCTGTTTTTT
cdr3_aa: CASKAREVYTGELFF

j_call: TRBJ2-3
d_call: TRBD2
v_call: TRBV19
clone_size: NA
cdr3_nt: TGTGCCAGTAGTCTAAGACTAGCGGGGATCACAGATACGCAGTATTTT
cdr3_aa: CASSLRLAGITDTQYF

j_call: TRBJ2-2
d_call: TRBD2
v_call: TRBV20-1
clone_size: NA
cdr3_nt: TGCAGTGCTTCCGGACTAGCGGGAGGGGGCGGGGAGCTGTTTTTT
cdr3_aa: CSASGLAGGGGELFF

j_call: TRBJ2-2
d_call: NA
v_call: TRBV24-1
clone_size: NA
cdr3_nt: TGTGCCACCAGTGATTTATTATCCGGGGAGCTGTTTTTT
cdr3_aa: CATSDLLSGELFF

j_call: TRBJ2-2
d_call: NA
v_call: TRBV20-1
clone_size: NA
cdr3_nt: TGCAGTGCCCGCTCCGGGGGCGCTAACACCGGGGAGCTGTTTTTT
cdr3_aa: CSARSGGANTGELFF

j_call: TRBJ2-5
d_call: NA
v_call: TRBV11-2
clone_size: few
cdr3_nt: TGTGCCAGCAGCTTTGGCAGGGGAGAGACCCAGTACTTC
cdr3_aa: CASSFGRGETQYF

j_call: TRBJ1-1
d_call: NA
v_call: TRBV7-3
clone_size: NA
cdr3_nt: TGTGCCAGCAGCCCTGGGGGCGGGAGCACTGAAGCTTTCTTT
cdr3_aa: CASSPGGGSTEAFF

j_call: TRBJ2-3
d_call: TRBD2
v_call: TRBV20-1
clone_size: few
cdr3_nt: TGCAGTGCTCCAAAGAGGGGAATTCGACTAGCGCCTACCACAGATACGCAGTATTTT
cdr3_aa: CSAPKRGIRLAPTTDTQYF

j_call: TRBJ2-4
d_call: NA
v_call: TRBV19
clone_size: many
cdr3_nt: TGTGCCAGTAGTACTGGACTGGGGTTAGCCAAAAACATTCAGTACTTC
cdr3_aa: CASSTGLGLAKNIQYF

j_call: TRBJ1-5
d_call: NA
v_call: TRBV19
clone_size: few
cdr3_nt: TGTGCCAGTAGTGTCTCCCTTATTCAGCCCCAGCATTTT
cdr3_aa: CASSVSLIQPQHF

j_call: TRBJ2-5
d_call: TRBD2
v_call: TRBV7-6
clone_size: NA
cdr3_nt: TGTGCCAGCAGCTTAAACTGGCCACGGGCACGTAGCGGGGGTCAGGAAGAGACCCAGTACTTC
cdr3_aa: CASSLNWPRARSGGQEETQYF

j_call: TRBJ1-3
d_call: NA
v_call: TRBV30
clone_size: NA
cdr3_nt: TGTGCCTGGAGACCATGGGACCAGACCTCTGGAAACACCATATATTTT
cdr3_aa: CAWRPWDQTSGNTIYF

j_call: TRBJ1-1
d_call: NA
v_call: TRBV6-5
clone_size: few
cdr3_nt: TGTGCCAGCAGACCCAGGCGGGTCTTTAAAGCTTTCTTT
cdr3_aa: CASRPRRVFKAFF

j_call: TRBJ2-1
d_call: TRBD2
v_call: TRBV6-6
clone_size: few
cdr3_nt: TGTGCCAGCAGCCCCCCGGACCTTAGCGGGAGCTACAATGAGCAGTTCTTC
cdr3_aa: CASSPPDLSGSYNEQFF

j_call: TRBJ2-1
d_call: TRBD2
v_call: TRBV4-3
clone_size: NA
cdr3_nt: TGCGCCAGCAGCCCGGGACTAGCGGGAGTGTACAATGAGCAGTTCTTC
cdr3_aa: CASSPGLAGVYNEQFF

j_call: TRBJ2-1
d_call: TRBD2
v_call: TRBV27
clone_size: NA
cdr3_nt: TGTGCCAGCAGTTTACCTAGCGGTGAGCAGTTCTTC
cdr3_aa: CASSLPSGEQFF

j_call: TRBJ2-3
d_call: NA
v_call: TRBV9
clone_size: many
cdr3_nt: TGTGCCAGCAGCTCCAGAGGGTTTGATACGCAGTATTTT
cdr3_aa: CASSSRGFDTQYF

j_call: TRBJ1-4
d_call: NA
v_call: TRBV12-3/TRBV12-4
clone_size: many
cdr3_nt: TGTGCCAGCAGTTTAGCCGGGATGGAAAAACTGTTTTTT
cdr3_aa: CASSLAGMEKLFF

j_call: TRBJ1-5
d_call: TRBD1
v_call: TRBV19
clone_size: NA
cdr3_nt: TGTGCCAGTAGTCTTCATGACAGGGAGATCAATCAGCCCCAGCATTTT
cdr3_aa: CASSLHDREINQPQHF

j_call: TRBJ2-7
d_call: NA
v_call: TRBV30
clone_size: NA
cdr3_nt: TGTGCCTGGAGGGAGGGGTTCCCCTACGAGCAGTACTTC
cdr3_aa: CAWREGFPYEQYF

j_call: TRBJ1-2
d_call: TRBD1
v_call: TRBV4-3
clone_size: many
cdr3_nt: TGCGCCAGCAGCCAAGTCGAGGGGGCAGTCGATGGCTACACCTTC
cdr3_aa: CASSQVEGAVDGYTF

j_call: TRBJ1-6
d_call: NA
v_call: TRBV7-9
clone_size: few
cdr3_nt: TGTGCCAGCAGCTTAGTTGGGGCCGGGGAATCCCTCCACTTT
cdr3_aa: CASSLVGAGESLHF

j_call: TRBJ2-3
d_call: TRBD2
v_call: TRBV5-6
clone_size: few
cdr3_nt: TGTGCCAGCAGCGGGACTAGCGGGAGGGCCCTCTTGCATACGCAGTATTTT
cdr3_aa: CASSGTSGRALLHTQYF

j_call: TRBJ1-5
d_call: NA
v_call: TRBV19
clone_size: NA
cdr3_nt: TGTGCCAGTAGTATTTACGTAAATAGCAATCAGCCCCAGCATTTT
cdr3_aa: CASSIYVNSNQPQHF

j_call: TRBJ2-5
d_call: NA
v_call: TRBV2
clone_size: few
cdr3_nt: TGTGCCAGCAGTGGAGGGGGTGGAGAGACCCAGTACTTC
cdr3_aa: CASSGGGGETQYF

j_call: TRBJ2-7
d_call: NA
v_call: TRBV28
clone_size: many
cdr3_nt: TGTGCCAGCACTAGGACGGACCCATACTACGAGCAGTACTTC
cdr3_aa: CASTRTDPYYEQYF

j_call: TRBJ1-5
d_call: NA
v_call: TRBV27
clone_size: many
cdr3_nt: TGTGCCAGCAGTACAGGGTCGGTATCATTTGGCAATCAGCCCCAGCATTTT
cdr3_aa: CASSTGSVSFGNQPQHF

j_call: TRBJ2-1
d_call: NA
v_call: TRBV9
clone_size: NA
cdr3_nt: TGTGCCAGCAGCGGTACTAGCCCCAATGAGCAGTTCTTC
cdr3_aa: CASSGTSPNEQFF

j_call: TRBJ1-4
d_call: NA
v_call: TRBV2
clone_size: few
cdr3_nt: TGTGCCAGCAGTGATGGGTGGAGTAATGAAAAACTGTTTTTT
cdr3_aa: CASSDGWSNEKLFF

j_call: TRBJ2-1
d_call: NA
v_call: TRBV7-2
clone_size: many
cdr3_nt: TGTGCCAGCAGCTCGGCCGGTTTCAATGAGCAGTTCTTC
cdr3_aa: CASSSAGFNEQFF

j_call: TRBJ2-7
d_call: NA
v_call: TRBV27
clone_size: few
cdr3_nt: TGTGCCAGCAGTTCTCGGGGGCACGAGCAGTACTTC
cdr3_aa: CASSSRGHEQYF

j_call: TRBJ2-1
d_call: TRBD1
v_call: TRBV2
clone_size: NA
cdr3_nt: TGTGCCATTCCGGGACAGGGGCCCTCACGTCAAGAGCAGTTCTTC
cdr3_aa: CAIPGQGPSRQEQFF

j_call: TRBJ1-5
d_call: TRBD1
v_call: TRBV12-3/TRBV12-4
clone_size: many
cdr3_nt: TGTGCCAGCAGTACACAAACCACAGGGGTACCGTGGCCCCAGCATTTT
cdr3_aa: CASSTQTTGVPWPQHF

j_call: TRBJ2-1
d_call: NA
v_call: TRBV4-2
clone_size: NA
cdr3_nt: TGTGCCAGCAGCCAAGGCGGGGCCAATGAGCAGTTCTTC
cdr3_aa: CASSQGGANEQFF

j_call: TRBJ2-1
d_call: TRBD2
v_call: TRBV2
clone_size: many
cdr3_nt: TGTGCCAGCAGCGACTCTAGCGGGGTCTACAATGAGCAGTTCTTC
cdr3_aa: CASSDSSGVYNEQFF

j_call: TRBJ2-3
d_call: NA
v_call: TRBV19
clone_size: NA
cdr3_nt: TGTGCCAGTAGTATAGGTCCAGGCACAGATACGCAGTATTTT
cdr3_aa: CASSIGPGTDTQYF

j_call: TRBJ2-3
d_call: TRBD2
v_call: TRBV3-1
clone_size: many
cdr3_nt: TGTGCCAGCAGCCCTATAGCGGGATGGGCGTATTTT
cdr3_aa: CASSPIAGWAYF

j_call: TRBJ1-2
d_call: TRBD1
v_call: TRBV29-1
clone_size: many
cdr3_nt: TGCAGTGCTGGCCCGGGACAGGGGGAAATTTATGGCTACACCTTC
cdr3_aa: CSAGPGQGEIYGYTF

j_call: TRBJ1-5
d_call: NA
v_call: TRBV27
clone_size: many
cdr3_nt: TGTGCCAGCAGTTTCTCCCTCAATCAGCCCCAGCATTTT
cdr3_aa: CASSFSLNQPQHF

j_call: TRBJ1-5
d_call: TRBD1
v_call: TRBV4-3
clone_size: few
cdr3_nt: TGCGCCAGCAGCCAAAACAGGGGAAGTCAGCCCCAGCATTTT
cdr3_aa: CASSQNRGSQPQHF

j_call: TRBJ1-1
d_call: TRBD1
v_call: TRBV30
clone_size: few
cdr3_nt: TGTGCCTGGGTCCTATACCGAAGGGGGCGGGGAACTGAAGCTTTCTTT
cdr3_aa: CAWVLYRRGRGTEAFF

j_call: TRBJ2-7
d_call: TRBD2
v_call: TRBV3-1
clone_size: NA
cdr3_nt: TGTGCCAGCAGCCATCGACTAGCGGCTACCTACGAGCAGTACTTC
cdr3_aa: CASSHRLAATYEQYF

j_call: TRBJ2-1
d_call: NA
v_call: TRBV20-1
clone_size: few
cdr3_nt: TGCAGTGCTAGCCTTCCAGAGCAGTTCTTC
cdr3_aa: CSASLPEQFF

j_call: TRBJ2-2
d_call: NA
v_call: TRBV6-1
clone_size: NA
cdr3_nt: TGTGCCAGCGGGGACTTGCACACCGGGGAGCTGTTTTTT
cdr3_aa: CASGDLHTGELFF

j_call: TRBJ1-3
d_call: NA
v_call: TRBV19
clone_size: many
cdr3_nt: TGTGCCAGCAGCCTCCCCTCTGGAAACACCATATATTTT
cdr3_aa: CASSLPSGNTIYF

j_call: TRBJ2-5
d_call: NA
v_call: TRBV6-5
clone_size: NA
cdr3_nt: TGTGCCAGCAGTTACTCGTCAGAACAAGAGACCCAGTACTTC
cdr3_aa: CASSYSSEQETQYF

j_call: TRBJ2-2
d_call: NA
v_call: TRBV29-1
clone_size: NA
cdr3_nt: TGCAGCGTTGAAGAGGGGGTAAACACCGGGGAGCTGTTTTTT
cdr3_aa: CSVEEGVNTGELFF

j_call: TRBJ1-1
d_call: NA
v_call: TRBV19
clone_size: few
cdr3_nt: TGTGCCAGTAGTGTGGCAGGGCTCACTGAAGCTTTCTTT
cdr3_aa: CASSVAGLTEAFF

j_call: TRBJ2-1
d_call: NA
v_call: TRBV7-9
clone_size: NA
cdr3_nt: TGTGCCAGCAGCTTGGACCCCCAGGAGTTCTTC
cdr3_aa: CASSLDPQEFF

j_call: TRBJ1-1
d_call: NA
v_call: TRBV2
clone_size: NA
cdr3_nt: TGTGCCAGCAGTGTAACAGAAGATATGAGCACTGAAGCTTTCTTT
cdr3_aa: CASSVTEDMSTEAFF

j_call: TRBJ1-1
d_call: NA
v_call: TRBV28
clone_size: many
cdr3_nt: TGTGCCAGCAGGGACGACAGGATGAACACTGAAGCTTTCTTT
cdr3_aa: CASRDDRMNTEAFF

j_call: TRBJ1-1
d_call: TRBD1
v_call: TRBV7-6
clone_size: many
cdr3_nt: TGTGCCAGCAGCTCCAGTCTAGGGACAGGTCTGAACACTGAAGCTTTCTTT
cdr3_aa: CASSSSLGTGLNTEAFF

j_call: TRBJ2-3
d_call: NA
v_call: TRBV12-3/TRBV12-4
clone_size: once
cdr3_nt: TGTGCCAGCAGTTTAAACTCCGATAGCAATCAGCCCCAGTATTTT
cdr3_aa: CASSLNSDSNQPQYF

j_call: TRBJ2-5
d_call: TRBD2
v_call: TRBV20-1
clone_size: NA
cdr3_nt: TGCAGTGCTAAGAGGTCCGGACTAGCGGGGGGCCAAGAGACCCAGTACTTC
cdr3_aa: CSAKRSGLAGGQETQYF

j_call: TRBJ2-1
d_call: NA
v_call: TRBV29-1
clone_size: many
cdr3_nt: TGCAGCGTTGAAGATCGGGAGCGCTCGACCACCGGCAATGAGCAGTTCTTC
cdr3_aa: CSVEDRERSTTGNEQFF

j_call: TRBJ2-7
d_call: TRBD1
v_call: TRBV4-1
clone_size: few
cdr3_nt: TGCGCCAGCAGCCAAGATCTAAGGACAGGGTTCGATCAGCAGTACTTC
cdr3_aa: CASSQDLRTGFDQQYF

j_call: TRBJ1-5
d_call: NA
v_call: TRBV7-2
clone_size: many
cdr3_nt: TGTGCCAGCAGCTTAGTGTGGGCTAGCAATCAGCCCCAGCATTTT
cdr3_aa: CASSLVWASNQPQHF